These T cell receptor beta chains were read from a single sample in a study of response to subunit inactivated influenza vaccine. A single record per CDR3 protein comes from TCRdb applying MiXCR to the RT-PCR reads. The sample shows roughly 460,000 distinct CDR3 sequences, over 9.5% of them seen only once. The sample consisted of PBMCs from blood, taken 45 days after vaccination. These receptors all come from a man aged 45-65 years who received an inactivated influenza vaccine. Each CDR3 is given without its conserved first and last residue. The D gene is left open where the match is weak. Not all rows give a size; the values are once, few, many and, for expanded clones, a class.

abundance: many; d_gene: NA; v_gene: TRBV5-1; j_gene: TRBJ1-1; CDR3aa: ASSPVANTEAF
abundance: few; d_gene: NA; v_gene: TRBV24-1; j_gene: TRBJ2-1; CDR3aa: ATSGISYNEQF
abundance: many; d_gene: NA; v_gene: TRBV7-9; j_gene: TRBJ1-1; CDR3aa: ASSLKTEAF
abundance: NA; d_gene: NA; v_gene: TRBV12-3/TRBV12-4; j_gene: TRBJ2-3; CDR3aa: ASSFQHPSTDTQY
abundance: few; d_gene: NA; v_gene: TRBV7-9; j_gene: TRBJ1-1; CDR3aa: ASSWMGTEAF
abundance: many; d_gene: TRBD2; v_gene: TRBV5-1; j_gene: TRBJ2-1; CDR3aa: ASSLVGRESQF
abundance: NA; d_gene: NA; v_gene: TRBV2; j_gene: TRBJ2-7; CDR3aa: ASSESWGEQY
abundance: few; d_gene: NA; v_gene: TRBV5-5; j_gene: TRBJ2-2; CDR3aa: ASNHGWGQAGELF
abundance: NA; d_gene: TRBD1; v_gene: TRBV5-6; j_gene: TRBJ1-5; CDR3aa: ASSFRPGTGDQPQH
abundance: many; d_gene: NA; v_gene: TRBV11-2; j_gene: TRBJ2-7; CDR3aa: ASSLEVTTIY
abundance: NA; d_gene: NA; v_gene: TRBV6-2/TRBV6-3; j_gene: TRBJ1-3; CDR3aa: ASSYPGWTVASGNTIY
abundance: NA; d_gene: NA; v_gene: TRBV14; j_gene: TRBJ2-3; CDR3aa: ASSQAADTQY
abundance: many; d_gene: NA; v_gene: TRBV7-9; j_gene: TRBJ1-2; CDR3aa: ASSRAALNYGYT
abundance: NA; d_gene: NA; v_gene: TRBV7-2; j_gene: TRBJ2-5; CDR3aa: ASSLELVETQY
abundance: many; d_gene: NA; v_gene: TRBV12-3/TRBV12-4; j_gene: TRBJ1-1; CDR3aa: ASSFGRGPTEAF
abundance: few; d_gene: NA; v_gene: TRBV5-1; j_gene: TRBJ2-3; CDR3aa: ASSFSSLGTDTQY
abundance: many; d_gene: NA; v_gene: TRBV6-5; j_gene: TRBJ2-1; CDR3aa: ASSYVGGNYNEQF
abundance: many; d_gene: NA; v_gene: TRBV24-1; j_gene: TRBJ2-2; CDR3aa: ATSDGGGPGELF
abundance: few; d_gene: TRBD2; v_gene: TRBV5-5; j_gene: TRBJ2-3; CDR3aa: ASSMRLAGDTDTQY
abundance: many; d_gene: TRBD2; v_gene: TRBV4-3; j_gene: TRBJ2-7; CDR3aa: ASSLTGTSGYEQY
abundance: NA; d_gene: NA; v_gene: TRBV6-1; j_gene: TRBJ2-5; CDR3aa: AMLDIFQETQY
abundance: many; d_gene: NA; v_gene: TRBV28; j_gene: TRBJ2-5; CDR3aa: ASSLSAGMETQY
abundance: many; d_gene: TRBD2; v_gene: TRBV20-1; j_gene: TRBJ2-1; CDR3aa: SARGLAGTARSYNEQF
abundance: NA; d_gene: NA; v_gene: TRBV4-1; j_gene: TRBJ1-4; CDR3aa: ASSQRGKLF
abundance: many; d_gene: NA; v_gene: TRBV5-1; j_gene: TRBJ2-7; CDR3aa: ASKVERGGEQY
abundance: many; d_gene: NA; v_gene: TRBV20-1; j_gene: TRBJ2-7; CDR3aa: SAPIPGVYEQY
abundance: few; d_gene: TRBD1; v_gene: TRBV27; j_gene: TRBJ1-6; CDR3aa: ASSRTGAAASPLH
abundance: NA; d_gene: TRBD1; v_gene: TRBV7-9; j_gene: TRBJ1-1; CDR3aa: ASSPQGSIAEAF
abundance: few; d_gene: NA; v_gene: TRBV12-3/TRBV12-4; j_gene: TRBJ1-5; CDR3aa: ASSLGPAGQPQH
abundance: few; d_gene: TRBD2; v_gene: TRBV28; j_gene: TRBJ2-7; CDR3aa: ASSSASGGDLYEQY
abundance: few; d_gene: NA; v_gene: TRBV2; j_gene: TRBJ2-2; CDR3aa: ASKGTFNTGELF
abundance: NA; d_gene: NA; v_gene: TRBV20-1; j_gene: TRBJ1-2; CDR3aa: SAPGVGLGYGYT
abundance: NA; d_gene: NA; v_gene: TRBV7-8; j_gene: TRBJ1-5; CDR3aa: ASSLAVGVSQH
abundance: few; d_gene: NA; v_gene: TRBV6-5; j_gene: TRBJ2-2; CDR3aa: ASSYTRPWAGELF
abundance: NA; d_gene: NA; v_gene: TRBV7-2; j_gene: TRBJ1-6; CDR3aa: ASSLGAGIGSPLH
abundance: few; d_gene: NA; v_gene: TRBV4-2; j_gene: TRBJ2-1; CDR3aa: ASSQKAGTSNAGDNEQF
abundance: many; d_gene: NA; v_gene: TRBV12-3/TRBV12-4; j_gene: TRBJ2-1; CDR3aa: ASSQLAGNNEQF
abundance: few; d_gene: NA; v_gene: TRBV28; j_gene: TRBJ1-5; CDR3aa: ASILDPGVQPQH
abundance: few; d_gene: NA; v_gene: TRBV4-1; j_gene: TRBJ2-1; CDR3aa: ASSQDGVDRRGPSSYNEQF
abundance: NA; d_gene: TRBD1; v_gene: TRBV11-3; j_gene: TRBJ1-4; CDR3aa: ASSLPHRRTGNEKLF
abundance: NA; d_gene: NA; v_gene: TRBV5-1; j_gene: TRBJ2-1; CDR3aa: ASSLLGGGEQF
abundance: NA; d_gene: NA; v_gene: TRBV30; j_gene: TRBJ2-5; CDR3aa: AWSVMGPETQY
abundance: many; d_gene: NA; v_gene: TRBV5-1; j_gene: TRBJ2-5; CDR3aa: ASSLGQNQETQY
abundance: NA; d_gene: TRBD2; v_gene: TRBV20-1; j_gene: TRBJ2-7; CDR3aa: SARDPSGSPDEQY
abundance: many; d_gene: NA; v_gene: TRBV12-3/TRBV12-4; j_gene: TRBJ2-1; CDR3aa: ASSPTATNEQF
abundance: many; d_gene: NA; v_gene: TRBV2; j_gene: TRBJ2-1; CDR3aa: ASARANNEQF
abundance: many; d_gene: TRBD1; v_gene: TRBV3-1; j_gene: TRBJ2-7; CDR3aa: ASSQTGGEQY
abundance: few; d_gene: TRBD2; v_gene: TRBV5-1; j_gene: TRBJ2-7; CDR3aa: ASSLPEQRESGEQY
abundance: few; d_gene: NA; v_gene: TRBV19; j_gene: TRBJ1-1; CDR3aa: ASSSNMNTEAF
abundance: many; d_gene: NA; v_gene: TRBV5-1; j_gene: TRBJ2-2; CDR3aa: ASSIQGPGELF
abundance: once; d_gene: NA; v_gene: TRBV29-1; j_gene: TRBJ1-1; CDR3aa: SSGQLNTEAF
abundance: few; d_gene: NA; v_gene: TRBV10-2; j_gene: TRBJ2-7; CDR3aa: ASSESRYEQY
abundance: NA; d_gene: TRBD1; v_gene: TRBV28; j_gene: TRBJ1-2; CDR3aa: ASSLSDRGLGYT
abundance: many; d_gene: TRBD2; v_gene: TRBV4-3; j_gene: TRBJ2-7; CDR3aa: ASSQSTDLAGAYEQY
abundance: many; d_gene: TRBD2; v_gene: TRBV20-1; j_gene: TRBJ2-2; CDR3aa: SASPGLAGGRNTGELF
abundance: many; d_gene: NA; v_gene: TRBV7-3; j_gene: TRBJ2-1; CDR3aa: ASSLSGDAVSEQF
abundance: NA; d_gene: NA; v_gene: TRBV4-2; j_gene: TRBJ1-4; CDR3aa: ASSQEGGTNEKLF
abundance: few; d_gene: TRBD1; v_gene: TRBV7-9; j_gene: TRBJ2-7; CDR3aa: ASSSDDRVPAYEQY
abundance: once; d_gene: TRBD2; v_gene: TRBV11-2; j_gene: TRBJ2-1; CDR3aa: ASSRISGRTYNEHF